This T cell receptor beta chain stems from a study of blood T cells in healthy people across ages. General observations from the study: Estimated diversity across one million T cells was deemed an underestimate.

The CDR3 covers 14 residues. Germline V gene sequence: CDR1 SGHTA, CDR2 FQGTGA. Trimming pared 1 base from V and 6 bases from J, leaving 10 bases between. Next came a second PCR, run for roughly 6 to 11 cycles, which used a sample-barcoded 5' primer along with a J-beta primer mix. TCRdb redid the calling of the 5' RACE reads with MiXCR, one entry per CDR3 protein. This table has 590,000 or so distinct CDR3 sequences, 25% to 30% appearing once. This clonotype occurred many times. Its antigen is still unknown. Sequencing was carried out using blood. The chain combines TRBV7-3 with TRBJ2-1; D not certain. This receptor was obtained from a woman older than 75 in good health. CDR3 coding DNA: TGTGCCAGCAGCTTAATGGGCATGTCCAATGAGCAGTTCTTC. It specifies CASSLMGMSNEQFF. Using reference TRBV7-3 and TRBJ2-1 for the parts outside the CDR3, the full variable domain is GAGVSQTPSNKVTEKGKYVELRCDPISGHTALYWYRQSLGQGPEFLIYFQGTGAADDSGLPNDRFFAVRPEGSVSTLKIQRTERGDSAVYLCASSLMGMSNEQFFGPGTRLTVL.